The rows below give T cell receptor beta chains drawn from one sample of a study of cytomegalovirus exposure and HLA in healthy donors. Sequencing used immunoSEQ multiplex PCR; TCRdb keeps in-frame clones, though not all of them. This sample yields about 250,000 clones, of which 78% are seen a single time; about 0.47% belongs to the top ten. Specimen: PBMCs. These receptors all come from a boy aged 5-17 years in good health and CMV-seronegative. CDR3s include the opening cysteine and the closing phenylalanine or tryptophan. The D gene is left open where the match is weak. Not all rows give a size; the values are once, few, many and, for expanded clones, a class.

NA	TRBV7-9	NA	TRBJ2-7	CASDVWRADSYEQYF	TGTGCCAGCGATGTCTGGCGGGCGGACTCCTACGAGCAGTACTTC
NA	TRBV4-1	NA	TRBJ1-1	CASSQVGRVDNTEAFF	TGCGCCAGCAGCCAAGTAGGTCGGGTCGATAACACTGAAGCTTTCTTT
few	TRBV11-2	NA	TRBJ1-1	CASTPPGRVLNTEAFF	TGTGCCAGCACGCCGCCGGGGAGGGTATTAAACACTGAAGCTTTCTTT
NA	TRBV29-1	NA	TRBJ1-1	CSVMGGTEAFF	TGCAGCGTTATGGGGGGCACTGAAGCTTTCTTT
NA	TRBV30	NA	TRBJ2-7	CAWSVGTSEQYF	TGTGCCTGGAGTGTAGGGACAAGCGAGCAGTACTTC
once	TRBV6-6	NA	TRBJ1-2	CASRPNPNYGYPF	TGTGCCAGCAGGCCTAATCCTAACTATGGCTACCCCTTC
NA	TRBV5-5	TRBD1	TRBJ1-2	CASSLDDRAGGNGYTF	TGTGCCAGCAGCTTGGATGATCGGGCAGGGGGGAATGGCTACACCTTC
NA	TRBV29-1	NA	TRBJ1-1	CSVERGLQNTEAFF	TGCAGCGTTGAACGCGGCCTCCAGAACACTGAAGCTTTCTTT
once	TRBV6-5	NA	TRBJ2-6	CASTAGANVLTF	TGTGCCAGCACTGCTGGGGCCAACGTCCTGACTTTC
NA	TRBV15	NA	TRBJ2-7	CATSRGGTYEQYF	TGTGCCACCAGCAGAGGGGGCACCTACGAGCAGTACTTC
few	TRBV5-1	TRBD1	TRBJ1-2	CASSLGHGTGNGYTF	TGCGCCAGCAGCTTGGGCCACGGGACAGGGAATGGCTACACCTTC
NA	TRBV5-4	TRBD1	TRBJ1-2	CASRGGQGAYGYTF	TGTGCCAGCAGGGGGGGACAGGGGGCATATGGCTACACCTTC
once	TRBV6-6	TRBD1	TRBJ2-2	CASRAGGWGTGELFF	TGTGCCAGCAGGGCAGGGGGTTGGGGCACCGGGGAGCTGTTTTTT
few	TRBV5-8	NA	TRBJ2-1	CASSLPVWGVRGSYNEQFF	TGTGCCAGCAGCTTACCAGTCTGGGGGGTAAGAGGCTCCTACAATGAGCAGTTCTTC
NA	TRBV11-3	NA	TRBJ2-1	CASSDDRTYNEQFF	TGTGCCAGCAGCGACGACAGGACCTACAATGAGCAGTTCTTC
NA	TRBV7-9	TRBD1	TRBJ2-2	CASSLLTGISTGELFF	TGTGCCAGCAGCTTATTGACAGGGATCAGCACCGGGGAGCTGTTTTTT
once	TRBV7-9	NA	TRBJ2-7	CASSSSGYEQYF	TGTGCCAGCAGCTCCTCGGGGTACGAGCAGTACTTC
NA	TRBV25-1	TRBD1	TRBJ1-1	CASSAYWTGVTEAFF	TGTGCCAGCAGTGCGTACTGGACAGGGGTGACTGAAGCTTTCTTT
NA	TRBV27	TRBD2	TRBJ2-3	CASSFGLAGGFEPTDTQYF	TGTGCCAGCAGTTTCGGACTAGCGGGGGGCTTCGAACCCACAGATACGCAGTATTTT
NA	TRBV30	TRBD1	TRBJ1-2	CAWSAGTEKSFNYGYTF	TGTGCCTGGAGCGCCGGGACAGAAAAATCCTTTAACTATGGCTACACCTTC
NA	TRBV7-9	NA	TRBJ2-3	CSSSLARDTQYF	TGTTCCAGCAGCTTAGCTAGAGATACGCAGTATTTT
NA	TRBV19	NA	TRBJ1-5	CASSILPRGALHF	TGTGCCAGTAGTATCCTACCCCGGGGGGCCCTGCATTTT
NA	TRBV15	NA	TRBJ2-1	CATSRDLGVSYNEQFF	TGTGCCACCAGCAGAGATCTAGGCGTTTCCTACAATGAGCAGTTCTTC
NA	TRBV11-3	NA	TRBJ2-1	CASSLDPRSGFNEQFF	TGTGCCAGCAGCTTAGACCCCCGTTCAGGGTTCAATGAGCAGTTCTTC
NA	TRBV5-4	NA	TRBJ2-7	CASSLGTIQSYEQYF	TGTGCCAGCAGCTTGGGGACTATCCAGTCCTACGAGCAGTACTTC
once	TRBV6-5	NA	TRBJ1-1	CASSYPGLMNTEAFF	TGTGCCAGCAGTTACCCAGGCCTGATGAACACTGAAGCTTTCTTT
NA	TRBV30	TRBD1	TRBJ2-3	CAWSRRQGGTDTQYF	TGTGCCTGGAGTAGGAGGCAGGGGGGCACAGATACGCAGTATTTT
NA	TRBV27	TRBD2	TRBJ2-7	CASSFIYGLGTSGRVRYEQYF	TGTGCCAGCAGTTTCATTTATGGACTTGGGACTAGCGGGAGGGTAAGGTACGAGCAGTACTTC
NA	TRBV5-1	NA	TRBJ1-2	CASSLGLAANYGYTF	TGCGCCAGCAGCTTGGGTTTGGCAGCTAACTATGGCTACACCTTC
NA	TRBV9	TRBD1	TRBJ1-1	CASSVEGAGTEAFF	TGTGCCAGCAGCGTAGAGGGGGCCGGCACTGAAGCTTTCTTT
NA	TRBV6-1	TRBD2	TRBJ2-5	CASGQPGGKGETQYF	TGTGCCAGCGGCCAACCGGGGGGGAAAGGGGAGACCCAGTACTTC
NA	TRBV9	NA	TRBJ2-1	CASSVLDTPRNEQFF	TGTGCCAGCAGCGTTTTAGATACTCCTCGCAATGAGCAGTTCTTC
NA	TRBV6-5	TRBD2	TRBJ2-7	CASTSQSGGREQYF	TGTGCCAGCACGTCCCAGAGCGGGGGACGCGAGCAGTACTTC
NA	TRBV30	NA	TRBJ1-1	CAWSLFQSAFF	TGTGCCTGGAGTCTTTTCCAGTCCGCTTTCTTT
NA	TRBV11-3	NA	TRBJ2-5	CASTTGDLETQYF	TGTGCCAGCACCACGGGGGACTTAGAGACCCAGTACTTC
once	TRBV2	NA	TRBJ1-2	CASSPSYGYTF	TGTGCCAGCAGCCCCTCCTATGGCTACACCTTC
NA	TRBV7-3	NA	TRBJ1-6	CASSPTGLDSPLHF	TGTGCCAGCAGCCCGACAGGTCTTGATTCACCCCTCCACTTT
NA	TRBV6-5	NA	TRBJ1-2	CASSYGAGMRGYTF	TGTGCCAGCAGTTACGGGGCAGGGATGAGGGGCTACACCTTC
NA	TRBV10-3	TRBD1	TRBJ1-1	CAIRDRVETEAFF	TGTGCCATCAGGGACAGGGTTGAGACTGAAGCTTTCTTT
NA	TRBV19	NA	TRBJ2-6	CASMQKRLSGANVLTF	TGTGCCAGTATGCAGAAAAGATTATCTGGGGCCAACGTCCTGACTTTC
NA	TRBV10-1	TRBD1	TRBJ2-1	CASSRDRGNEQFF	TGCGCCAGCAGCCGGGACAGGGGCAATGAGCAGTTCTTC
NA	TRBV6-5	TRBD2	TRBJ2-3	CASSGGLGRGQYF	TGTGCCAGCAGTGGCGGACTAGGCCGGGGGCAGTATTTT
NA	TRBV6-6	TRBD1	TRBJ2-1	CASDIQGGYYNEQFF	TGTGCCAGTGATATACAAGGGGGCTACTACAATGAGCAGTTCTTC
NA	TRBV7-9	TRBD1	TRBJ1-4	CASSFDGTGVEKLFF	TGTGCCAGCAGCTTCGATGGGACAGGGGTTGAAAAACTGTTTTTT
NA	TRBV7-2	NA	TRBJ2-5	CASSLGRRGGPETQYF	TGTGCCAGCAGCTTAGGGCGGCGGGGCGGCCCAGAGACCCAGTACTTC
NA	TRBV5-4	TRBD1	TRBJ1-1	CASSLTQGAKTEAFF	TGTGCCAGCAGCTTGACGCAGGGGGCGAAGACTGAAGCTTTCTTT
once	TRBV20-1	TRBD1	TRBJ1-2	CSAVTGGGYTF	TGCAGTGCAGTGACAGGGGGCGGCTACACCTTC
NA	TRBV7-8	NA	TRBJ1-4	CASSLGLIGEKLFF	TGTGCCAGCAGCTTAGGACTGATCGGAGAAAAACTGTTTTTT
NA	TRBV5-4	TRBD2	TRBJ2-1	CASSLELAEYNEQFF	TGTGCCAGCAGCTTGGAACTAGCGGAATACAATGAGCAGTTCTTC
NA	TRBV6-1	TRBD1	TRBJ1-4	CASGRDRDRVFF	TGTGCCAGCGGCCGGGACAGGGATAGGGTGTTTTTT
few	TRBV14	TRBD1	TRBJ1-2	CASSRDRVNYGYTF	TGTGCCAGCAGTCGGGACAGGGTTAACTATGGCTACACCTTC
NA	TRBV30	NA	TRBJ1-1	CAWSLARGTEAFF	TGTGCCTGGAGTTTGGCCCGTGGCACTGAAGCTTTCTTT
NA	TRBV30	NA	TRBJ2-3	CAWGSVAQYF	TGTGCCTGGGGCAGCGTGGCGCAGTATTTT